The clone carrying this TCR beta chain was seen many times. The record originates from a study of T-cell reconstitution after alpha-beta-depleted transplantation in children. From germline, CDR1 is SGHVS and CDR2 FNYEAQ. This CDR3 contains 15 residues. V was pared by 1 base and J by 4 bases, with 12 bases between. TCRbeta library construction was performed incorporating unique molecular identifiers. TCRdb processed the PCR reads anew with MiXCR; each CDR3 protein has one entry. The table shows about 200,000 distinct CDR3 sequences, with about 6% occurring only once. The sample was PBMCs, taken before TCRalphabeta/CD19-depleted stem cell transplant. The TCR sequence derives from a girl under three years old with combined immunodeficiency, due to receive a stem cell transplant. The rearrangement uses TRBV7-6 and TRBJ2-3; D possibly uses TRBD1 or TRBD2 (6 bases each). CDR3 in DNA: TGTGCCAGCAGCTTAGTTATCGGGGGCTCAGATACGCAGTATTTT. This translates into CASSLVIGGSDTQYF.